Listed below are T cell receptor beta chains from one sample, sequenced in a study of shared clonotypes between healthy human individuals. Generated by immunoSEQ multiplex PCR, the TCRdb table keeps only in-frame clones and is missing some. The table records roughly 2.2 million clones, roughly 93% of them present only once. What was sequenced was naive CD4+ T cells from PBMCs. The receptors come from a man aged 18 to 29 in good health. Some clones in this sample may be carry-over from other donors' samples. Both conserved end residues are part of each CDR3. The D gene is left open where the match is weak. A row's size may be missing; if present it is once, few, many or a size class.

D gene: NA
J gene: TRBJ2-3
V gene: TRBV5-6
clone size: NA
CDR3 DNA: TGTGCCAGCAGCTTGAGGGTTCCTAGCACAGATACGCAGTATTTT
CDR3 protein: CASSLRVPSTDTQYF

D gene: TRBD1
J gene: TRBJ2-7
V gene: TRBV5-1
clone size: NA
CDR3 DNA: TGCGCCAGCAGCTTGGGACAGGGCATTCCGGGGGAGCAGTACTTC
CDR3 protein: CASSLGQGIPGEQYF

D gene: TRBD1
J gene: TRBJ2-1
V gene: TRBV7-3
clone size: NA
CDR3 DNA: TGTGCCAGCAGCTTGTCAGGGGGCTACAATGAGCAGTTCTTC
CDR3 protein: CASSLSGGYNEQFF

D gene: NA
J gene: TRBJ2-3
V gene: TRBV2
clone size: NA
CDR3 DNA: TGTGCCAGCAGTGAAAGGACCCTCCCCGTACTAAAATCAGATACGCAGTATTTT
CDR3 protein: CASSERTLPVLKSDTQYF

D gene: NA
J gene: TRBJ2-7
V gene: TRBV7-9
clone size: NA
CDR3 DNA: TGTGCCAGCAGCTTGTTTCAGTCAAACTACGAGCAGTACTTC
CDR3 protein: CASSLFQSNYEQYF

D gene: TRBD1
J gene: TRBJ2-7
V gene: TRBV5-4
clone size: NA
CDR3 DNA: TGTGCCAGCAGCCCCGGGACAGGGGACTGGGACGAGCAGTACTTC
CDR3 protein: CASSPGTGDWDEQYF

D gene: TRBD2
J gene: TRBJ2-1
V gene: TRBV10-3
clone size: NA
CDR3 DNA: TGTGCCATCAGTGGGGTGGGACTAGCGGGATACAATGAGCAGTTCTTC
CDR3 protein: CAISGVGLAGYNEQFF

D gene: NA
J gene: TRBJ1-5
V gene: TRBV28
clone size: NA
CDR3 DNA: TGTGCCAGCAGTTTAAAGTACCAGCCCCAGCATTTT
CDR3 protein: CASSLKYQPQHF

D gene: NA
J gene: TRBJ2-3
V gene: TRBV28
clone size: NA
CDR3 DNA: TGTGCCAGCAGTTCACCTCACACAGATACGCAGTATTTT
CDR3 protein: CASSSPHTDTQYF

D gene: NA
J gene: TRBJ2-7
V gene: TRBV19
clone size: once
CDR3 DNA: TGTGCCAGTAGCCTCGGGGGTGGATCCTACGAGCAGTACTTC
CDR3 protein: CASSLGGGSYEQYF

D gene: TRBD1
J gene: TRBJ2-5
V gene: TRBV7-8
clone size: NA
CDR3 DNA: TGTGCCAGCAGCCTGACAGGGGGAGTGTGGACCCAGTACTTC
CDR3 protein: CASSLTGGVWTQYF

D gene: NA
J gene: TRBJ2-1
V gene: TRBV7-3
clone size: NA
CDR3 DNA: TGTGCCAGCAGCCCTCTGGGGGCCCATGAGCAGTTCTTC
CDR3 protein: CASSPLGAHEQFF

D gene: NA
J gene: TRBJ2-7
V gene: TRBV15
clone size: NA
CDR3 DNA: TGTGCCACCAGCAGAGCTCCCGTGGACGAGCAGTACTTC
CDR3 protein: CATSRAPVDEQYF

D gene: NA
J gene: TRBJ2-7
V gene: TRBV2
clone size: NA
CDR3 DNA: TGTGCCAGCACTCCAGTGCGCGGACCCTACGAGCAGTACTTC
CDR3 protein: CASTPVRGPYEQYF

D gene: TRBD2
J gene: TRBJ2-5
V gene: TRBV29-1
clone size: NA
CDR3 DNA: TGCAGCGTTGCCCCGCTAGCGGGTGTCCGGGAGACCCAGTACTTC
CDR3 protein: CSVAPLAGVRETQYF

D gene: NA
J gene: TRBJ2-1
V gene: TRBV10-3
clone size: NA
CDR3 DNA: TGTGCCATCAGCTCCGGGGAGAGCTCCTACAATGAGCAGTTCTTC
CDR3 protein: CAISSGESSYNEQFF

D gene: NA
J gene: TRBJ1-1
V gene: TRBV29-1
clone size: NA
CDR3 DNA: TGCAGCGCGAAACAGAGGAACACTGAAGCTTTCTTT
CDR3 protein: CSAKQRNTEAFF

D gene: NA
J gene: TRBJ2-1
V gene: TRBV7-3
clone size: once
CDR3 DNA: TGTGCCAGCAGCTCAGACAATGAGCAGTTCTTC
CDR3 protein: CASSSDNEQFF

D gene: NA
J gene: TRBJ2-3
V gene: TRBV19
clone size: NA
CDR3 DNA: TGTGCCAGTCGCGACAGGCCGCTCACAGATACGCAGTATTTT
CDR3 protein: CASRDRPLTDTQYF

D gene: NA
J gene: TRBJ2-5
V gene: TRBV16
clone size: NA
CDR3 DNA: TGTGCCAGCAGCCAATGGGGACACCTCCAAGAGACCCAGTACTTC
CDR3 protein: CASSQWGHLQETQYF

D gene: TRBD1
J gene: TRBJ1-4
V gene: TRBV6-1
clone size: NA
CDR3 DNA: TGTGCCAGCAGTGACCGGACAGGGGTGGAAAAACTGTTTTTT
CDR3 protein: CASSDRTGVEKLFF

D gene: NA
J gene: TRBJ1-5
V gene: TRBV28
clone size: NA
CDR3 DNA: TGTGCCAGCAATCAGCCCCAGCATTTT
CDR3 protein: CASNQPQHF

D gene: NA
J gene: TRBJ1-1
V gene: TRBV5-1
clone size: NA
CDR3 DNA: TGCGCCAGCAGCCCCGGACCCGGGGGTCCAATGAACACTGAAGCTTTCTTT
CDR3 protein: CASSPGPGGPMNTEAFF

D gene: NA
J gene: TRBJ1-1
V gene: TRBV29-1
clone size: NA
CDR3 DNA: TGCAGCGTTGGGCCCCTAAGAAAAAACACTGAAGCTTTCTTT
CDR3 protein: CSVGPLRKNTEAFF

D gene: NA
J gene: TRBJ1-5
V gene: TRBV5-8
clone size: NA
CDR3 DNA: TGTGCCAGCAGCTTGTTAAACAGTCCATACAGTCAGCCCCAGCATTTT
CDR3 protein: CASSLLNSPYSQPQHF

D gene: NA
J gene: TRBJ2-2
V gene: TRBV5-1
clone size: NA
CDR3 DNA: TGCGCCAGCAGCAAGGGACTCAACACCGGGGAGCTGTTTTTT
CDR3 protein: CASSKGLNTGELFF